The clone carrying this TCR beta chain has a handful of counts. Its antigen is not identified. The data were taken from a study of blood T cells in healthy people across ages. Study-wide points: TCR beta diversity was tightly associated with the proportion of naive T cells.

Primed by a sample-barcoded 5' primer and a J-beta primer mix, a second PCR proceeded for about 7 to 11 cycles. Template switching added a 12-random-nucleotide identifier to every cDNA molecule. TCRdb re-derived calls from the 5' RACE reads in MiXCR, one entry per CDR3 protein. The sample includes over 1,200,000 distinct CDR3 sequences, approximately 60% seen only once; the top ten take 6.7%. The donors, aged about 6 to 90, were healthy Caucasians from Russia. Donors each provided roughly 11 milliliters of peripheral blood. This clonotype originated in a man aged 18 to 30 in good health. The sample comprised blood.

The CDR3 DNA is TGCAGTGCTAGAGAGGCCGGGACTAGCGGGATTGGTGAGCAGTACTTC. Translated, it gives CSAREAGTSGIGEQYF. The chain uses TRBV20-1 and TRBJ2-5; 13 bases are a match to TRBD2. The CDR3 consists of 16 residues. Per germline, CDR1 DFQATT and CDR2 SNEGSKA (reference sequence). Trimming cost V 0 bases and J 11 bases; bases outside gene matches: 12.